This T cell receptor (beta chain) came from a study of CD8 T cells in Susac syndrome. Random hexamers were used to reverse transcribe 0.5 to 1 ug of RNA. TCRdb redid the calling of the immunoSEQ multiplex PCR reads with MiXCR, one entry per CDR3 protein. The sample lists about 83,000 distinct CDR3 sequences; 85% to 95% were seen once. Trimming took off 5 bases at V and 2 bases at J, with 16 bases between the two ends. CDR3 length equals 15 residues. Germline V gene data show CDR1 as LNHDA and CDR2 as SQIVND (reference sequence). The sample holds a few counts of this clonotype. This receptor was taken from a human donor with Susac syndrome. Sequences were obtained from CD8+ T cells from PBMCs. The chain carries TRBV19 and TRBJ2-7, with D possibly TRBD1 on 5 matching bases. CDR3 sequence: CASSFTDINPYEQYF. The CDR3, as DNA: TGTGCCAGTAGTTTCACGGACATCAATCCCTACGAGCAGTACTTC.